Presented here are 4 T cell receptor beta chains from one specimen sequenced in a study of OX40 agonist ivuxolimab in advanced cancers. Receptor libraries were prepared by the immunoSEQ multiplex PCR assay. In its TCRdb copy, this immuneACCESS table keeps in-frame sequences only and misses some clones. Where compared with another copy, unresolved V genes explain less than half of these, and the others have no known cause. Within this sample are approximately 22,000 clones, with approximately 86% of them counted one time only. Around 20% of the sample is held by the ten biggest clonotypes. The material was CD4+ or CD8+ T cells sorted from blood, obtained in a trial of the OX40 agonist ivuxolimab. The receptors derive from an adult with an advanced solid tumor such as melanoma, head and neck, liver or kidney cancer.

The chain uses TRBV2 and TRBJ1-2; possibly TRBD1 for D (5 bases). Trimming took 5 bases from V and 4 from J, leaving 17 bases between them. Germline V CDR1 and CDR2: SNHLY, FYNNEI. The CDR3 is 15 amino acids. The CDR3 coding sequence is TGTGCCAGCAGTTCCTCCCGGGACCTCCTCTATGGCTACACCTTC. Amino acids: CASSSSRDLLYGYTF. The variable domain in full, with the rest retrieved from reference TRBV2 and TRBJ1-2, is EPEVTQTPSHQVTQMGQEVILRCVPISNHLYFYWYRQILGQKVEFLVSFYNNEISEKSEIFDDQFSVERPDGSNFTLKIRSTKLEDSAMYFCASSSSRDLLYGYTFGSGTRLTVV.

This clone has a handful of counts. The chain uses TRBV29-1 and TRBJ1-1; 9 bases match TRBD1. CDR3 length: 13 residues. The V segment lost 6 bases and the J segment 0 bases; nucleotides outside the gene matches: 2. From germline, CDR1 is SQVTM and CDR2 ANQGSEA. In DNA form, the CDR3 reads TGCAGCGTCGGGACAGGGTTGAACACTGAAGCTTTCTTT. Its protein is CSVGTGLNTEAFF.

The genes are TRBV11-3 and TRBJ2-7; D uncertain. This CDR3 spans 13 amino acids. CDR1 and CDR2 (germline): SGHNT, YENEEA. The ends were cut back, 1 base at V and 11 bases at J, with 15 bases in the middle. This CDR3 is CASSLGWASTKYF. The CDR3 coding sequence is TGTGCCAGCAGCTTAGGCTGGGCGTCTACGAAGTACTTC.

This chain uses TRBV7-9 with TRBJ1-3, with D maybe TRBD1 (6 bases). The CDR3 has 15 amino acids. Between the trimmed V and J ends, which lost 4 bases and 2 bases, there was a span of 12 bases. Germline V CDR1 and CDR2: SEHNR, FQNEAQ (reference sequence). The CDR3 protein is CASSSTSGAGNTIYF. The CDR3 DNA follows: TGTGCCAGCAGCTCTACCTCAGGGGCTGGAAACACCATATATTTT.